This TCR beta chain was captured in a study of blood T cell repertoires in COVID-19. Germline trimming cut 3 bases from V and 4 bases from J; bases unmatched to any gene: 5. The CDR3 runs 14 residues. Germline CDR1 SGHRS, CDR2 YFSETQ. The table came from immunoSEQ multiplex PCR; TCRdb's copy has only in-frame clones and leaves some out. The table records about 270,000 clones, 85% to 90% of them present only once. Participant reports of clinical history set cohort assignment. Recovered status applied to Cohort 3 donors who had two consecutive negative PCRs. It also applied to those with clearance or with symptom resolution.

Material: PBMCs or T cells enriched from blood (not recorded which). This TCR came from a woman aged 18-35 years who had recovered from COVID-19. The rearrangement joins TRBV5-1 to TRBJ2-7, with 9 bases aligning to TRBD1. The CDR3 region has the DNA TGCGCCAGCAGCTCCGGGACAGGGAGGTACGAGCAGTACTTC. The encoded protein is CASSSGTGRYEQYF.